This is a list of T cell receptor beta chains from one sample in a study of regulatory T cells in long-lasting Graves disease. TCRdb redid the calling of the multiplex PCR reads with MiXCR, one entry per CDR3 protein. The sample records 310,000 or so distinct CDR3 sequences, 20% to 25% being singletons. Sequenced here: peripheral blood mononuclear cells (PBMCs), sampled when the disease was refractory, from a patient treated with antithyroid drugs. All receptors come from a female donor with Graves disease. Both conserved end residues are part of each CDR3. Not every row has a clone size; where given, it reads once, few, many or a size class.

V gene	J gene	clone size	CDR3 protein
TRBV3-1	TRBJ2-7	many	CASSQGPGQGRTYEQYF
TRBV19	TRBJ2-7	few	CASSLTSGSFYEQYF
TRBV9	TRBJ2-1	.	CASSHAGRAAEQFF
TRBV28	TRBJ1-4	.	CASSFVGYGKLFF
TRBV5-1	TRBJ1-1	few	CASSLDAGTEAFF
TRBV7-2	TRBJ1-5	.	CASSGRDQPQHF
TRBV7-9	TRBJ2-7	.	CASSLARGTGKSSYEQYF
TRBV9	TRBJ2-7	.	CASSSQSGTSGRRPYEQYF
TRBV7-2	TRBJ2-1	.	CASSLVGTVLNEQFF
TRBV19	TRBJ2-2	.	CASRTTGGGTGELFF
TRBV5-1	TRBJ2-2	few	CASKVGPDIGELFF
TRBV28	TRBJ2-1	few	CASSQTSGRRNEQFF
TRBV27	TRBJ1-1	many	CASTNLGQLNTEAFF
TRBV7-9	TRBJ1-2	few	CASSLDSGDGYTF
TRBV20-1	TRBJ1-1	many	CSAITPLKSVF
TRBV28	TRBJ2-2	few	CASSLELAGGGNSGELFF
TRBV18	TRBJ2-3	few	CASSPEDTQYF
TRBV7-9	TRBJ1-2	few	CASSAGRDVQVGYTF
TRBV7-2	TRBJ2-5	many	CASSPGLHQETQYF
TRBV28	TRBJ1-1	many	CASSFRAVGTEAFF
TRBV15	TRBJ2-2	.	CATSRDRQSPGELFF
TRBV29-1	TRBJ2-7	.	CSVVGGPNYYEQYF
TRBV20-1	TRBJ2-7	.	CSARDPLANSYEQYF
TRBV15	TRBJ1-2	many	CATSRENPGTSTF
TRBV10-3	TRBJ2-5	many	CATSNGGDGTQYF
TRBV18	TRBJ1-2	few	CASSQFNYGYTF
TRBV19	TRBJ2-2	few	CASTRRWGTGELFF
TRBV7-8	TRBJ1-2	many	CASSLRGGRFGVRYTF
TRBV7-2	TRBJ2-3	few	CASSLSRPPGTDTQYF
TRBV27	TRBJ1-2	few	CASSSQGAGNLYGYTF
TRBV2	TRBJ1-4	many	CASNRDGLGKLFF
TRBV29-1	TRBJ2-4	.	CSVVDLAEDKNIQYF
TRBV2	TRBJ2-3	few	CASTMAFGLAGKQHTDTQYF
TRBV6-5	TRBJ2-7	once	CASSYSNLGIYEQYF
TRBV7-2	TRBJ2-2	few	CASSSGTSGRTGELFF
TRBV27	TRBJ1-1	.	CASSPLMGNTEAFF
TRBV7-2	TRBJ2-1	.	CASSTIAGYNEQFF
TRBV9	TRBJ1-6	many	CASSVEYRNNSPLHF
TRBV20-1	TRBJ1-6	few	CSANPSPGQGMNSNSPLHF
TRBV6-2/TRBV6-3	TRBJ1-3	.	CASRRAHSGNTIYF